This T cell receptor beta chain was found in a study of technical replicates of blood from a handful of donors. Germline CDR1 is SGHDT and CDR2 is YYEEEE. Deletions cut 2 bases from V and 1 base from J, with 6 bases between. The CDR3 length is 13 residues. Sequencing used immunoSEQ multiplex PCR; TCRdb keeps in-frame clones, though not all of them. Here the sample spans over 70,000 clones, approximately 95% being singletons. This receptor was taken from a human donor in good health. Sequencing was done on a sample of T cells isolated from PBMCs. The rearrangement links TRBV5-6 to TRBJ1-1; D perhaps matches TRBD1 (6 bases). CDR3 bases: TGTGCCAGCAGCTTACAGGGGAACACTGAAGCTTTCTTT. Amino acids: CASSLQGNTEAFF.